The 18 T cell receptor beta chains given below trace back to one sample, sequenced in a study of T-cell memory formation after mild COVID-19. TCRdb called the 5' RACE reads again in MiXCR, with one record for every CDR3 protein. The repertoire consists of more than 250,000 distinct CDR3 sequences, with 15% to 20% occurring once and the leading ten covering around a fifth. Sequenced: PBMCs or a T cell subset sorted from them (not recorded which). The source is a young man who had mild COVID-19 (a few samples of this study predate the infection). Cell type and time point are not known.

The sample holds many counts of this clonotype. This sequence joins TRBV7-6 and TRBJ2-2; 11 bases line up with TRBD1. Germline V gives CDR1 SGHVS, CDR2 FNYEAQ. The V gene end was trimmed by 6 bases and the J gene end by 6 bases; junction bases not matched to a gene: 3. The CDR3 covers 14 residues. CDR3 bases: TGTGCCAGCAGTGGACAGGGGGCTGCCGGGGAGCTGTTTTTT. Residues: CASSGQGAAGELFF.

The genes are TRBV28 and TRBJ1-6; no clear D gene. V lost 7 bases and J lost 10, with 14 bases in between. The CDR3 length is 13 residues. The germline V gene has CDR1 MDHEN and CDR2 SYDVKM. CDR3 protein: CASTRVEYSPLHF. CDR3 bases: TGTGCCAGCACCCGGGTGGAGTACTCACCCCTCCACTTT.

In its sample, this clonotype was seen many times. This chain links TRBV7-2 with TRBJ1-2; TRBD1 matches 7 bases. The trim removed 5 bases at V and 7 bases at J, leaving 4 bases unmatched. The CDR3 is 12 amino acids. Germline values: CDR1 SGHTA, CDR2 FQGNSA. Written as DNA, the CDR3 is TGTGCCAGCAGCCCAGGGGGTAGTGGCTACACCTTC. Its translation is CASSPGGSGYTF.

This chain links TRBV5-1 with TRBJ2-5, with 10 bases fitting TRBD2. Germline CDR1 SGHRS, CDR2 YFSETQ. This CDR3 is 18 amino acids long. The J segment lost 0 bases and the V segment lost 0 bases, leaving 8 bases of the junction unmatched. The DNA for the CDR3 is TGCGCCAGCAGCTTGGCCGTGATAGCGGGGGGATACCAAGAGACCCAGTACTTC. Protein product: CASSLAVIAGGYQETQYF. Full variable domain (outside the CDR3, taken from reference TRBV5-1 and TRBJ2-5): KAGVTQTPRYLIKTRGQQVTLSCSPISGHRSVSWYQQTPGQGLQFLFEYFSETQRNKGNFPGRFSGRQFSNSRSEMNVSTLELGDSALYLCASSLAVIAGGYQETQYFGPGTRLLVL.

This clonotype was picked up a small number of times. CDR3 bases: TGCGCCAGCAGCCCCGCTGAGGGGTACACAGATACGCAGTATTTT. Its translation: CASSPAEGYTDTQYF. This rearrangement joins TRBV5-1 to TRBJ2-3, with D perhaps matching TRBD1 or TRBD2 (5 bases each). Trimming cost V 4 bases and J 2 bases, with 14 bases left between them. The CDR3 has 15 amino acids. CDR1 SGHRS and CDR2 YFSETQ come from the germline V gene. Filled out from reference TRBV5-1 and TRBJ2-3, the complete variable domain reads KAGVTQTPRYLIKTRGQQVTLSCSPISGHRSVSWYQQTPGQGLQFLFEYFSETQRNKGNFPGRFSGRQFSNSRSEMNVSTLELGDSALYLCASSPAEGYTDTQYFGPGTRLTVL.

There are many counts of this clonotype. V is TRBV2 and J is TRBJ2-2; 8 nucleotides align to TRBD1. Per the germline V gene, CDR1 is SNHLY and CDR2 is FYNNEI. The CDR3 consists of 15 residues. Trimming took 6 bases from V and 0 from J; bases not matched to a gene: 3. The CDR3 reads CASSRTGTNTGELFF. CDR3 coding DNA: TGTGCCAGCAGCAGGACAGGGACGAACACCGGGGAGCTGTTTTTT.

This clonotype has at least ten counts. V is TRBV12-3 or TRBV12-4 and J is TRBJ1-1; D possibly corresponds to TRBD1 (6 bases). The V gene lost 2 bases and the J gene lost 9 bases, with 10 bases spanning the gap. The CDR3 extends over 12 amino acids. This CDR3 reads CASSLLGAQAFF. The CDR3 DNA reads as TGTGCCAGCAGTTTATTGGGGGCCCAAGCTTTCTTT.

This chain connects TRBV4-2 to TRBJ1-6; 8 bases fit TRBD1. The CDR3 spans 15 residues. In germline, CDR1 is LGHNA, CDR2 YNFKEQ. Trimming at V came to 0 bases and at J to 13 bases, leaving 8 bases not matched to a gene. The CDR3 nucleotides read TGTGCCAGCAGCCAAGATCAGGGGGCCCCCGTCCCCCTCCACTTT. Its protein is CASSQDQGAPVPLHF.

The CDR3 spells CASGLGDMAGELFF. Here the CDR3 DNA reads TGTGCCAGCGGCCTTGGTGATATGGCCGGGGAGCTGTTTTTT. This chain links TRBV12-3 or TRBV12-4 with TRBJ2-2; the D is unclear. Trimming stripped 8 bases from V and 6 bases from J, with 16 bases between. The CDR3 consists of 14 residues.

This clonotype has a count of ten or more. This chain links TRBV29-1 with TRBJ2-1; 9 bases agree with TRBD2. After removal of 7 bases from V and 0 bases from J, the junction contained 4 bases not matched to a gene. CDR1 and CDR2 (germline): SQVTM, ANQGSEA. This CDR3 is built from 14 residues. This chain's CDR3 is CSGLAGSSYNEQFF. The CDR3 DNA reads as TGCAGCGGTCTAGCGGGGAGCTCCTACAATGAGCAGTTCTTC.

This clonotype was found a few times. V and J are TRBV20-1 and TRBJ2-7, with D possibly TRBD2 on 6 matching bases. The CDR3 is 12 amino acids. Germline V gives CDR1 DFQATT, CDR2 SNEGSKA (reference sequence). Trimming stripped 2 bases from V and 3 bases from J, with 8 bases between. The CDR3 bases are TGCAGTGCTAGAAGGAGGGACTACGAGCAGTACTTC. Its translation is CSARRRDYEQYF.

There are a few counts of this clonotype. The chain carries TRBV10-2 and TRBJ2-1, with 8 nucleotides matching TRBD2. J was trimmed by 2 bases and V by 8 bases; bases with no gene match: 5. The CDR3 has 14 amino acids. Germline V CDR1 and CDR2: WSHSY, SAAADI. The chain's CDR3 is CASGQRGPYNEQFF. As DNA, the CDR3 is TGCGCCAGCGGCCAGCGGGGGCCCTACAATGAGCAGTTCTTC.

This rearrangement joins TRBV4-2 to TRBJ2-7; 10 bases match TRBD2. Trimming cost V 1 base and J 3 bases; bases outside gene matches: 12. In germline, CDR1 is LGHNA, CDR2 YNFKEQ. The CDR3 has 18 residues. CDR3 sequence (DNA): TGTGCCAGCAGCCAAGCGTGGACTAGCGGCCCCCGGGGCTACGAGCAGTACGTC. It is translated as CASSQAWTSGPRGYEQYV.

This sequence joins TRBV4-1 and TRBJ2-5; D gene uncertain. V lost 7 bases to trimming and J lost 5 bases, with 14 bases between them. In germline, CDR1 is MGHRA, CDR2 YSYEKL. The CDR3 is 13 residues long. The CDR3 is CASTRTPGETQYF. CDR3 coding DNA: TGCGCCAGCACTCGGACCCCCGGGGAGACCCAGTACTTC.

This clonotype showed up many times. The rearrangement joins TRBV4-1 to TRBJ2-3; no definite D call. The germline V gene encodes CDR1 MGHRA and CDR2 YSYEKL. V was trimmed by 0 bases and J by 0 bases, leaving 10 bases between them. The CDR3 totals 16 residues. For the CDR3, the DNA is TGCGCCAGCAGCCAAGAGTCTCACCCTAGCACAGATACGCAGTATTTT. Translated: CASSQESHPSTDTQYF.

V usage is TRBV7-2 and J usage is TRBJ1-2, with 7 nucleotides matching TRBD1. V lost 4 bases to trimming and J lost 5 bases; unmatched junction nucleotides: 10. CDR1 and CDR2 (germline): SGHTA, FQGNSA. The CDR3 consists of 15 residues. CDR3 sequence reads: CASSSGTVSPYGYTF. The DNA of the CDR3 is TGTGCCAGCAGCTCTGGGACAGTCTCCCCTTATGGCTACACCTTC.

V usage is TRBV20-1 and J usage is TRBJ2-5, with TRBD2 identical over 8 bases. CDR1 is DFQATT, CDR2 SNEGSKA, per germline (reference sequence). The CDR3 has 14 residues. V gave up 3 bases and J gave up 5 bases; unmatched junction bases: 8. DNA for the CDR3: TGCAGTGCTAGCCCGTTAGCGGGGACGGAGACCCAGTACTTC. The encoded protein is CSASPLAGTETQYF.

V usage is TRBV12-3 or TRBV12-4 and J usage is TRBJ2-7; D is unclear. The ends were cut back, 3 bases at V and 1 base at J, with 7 bases in the middle. The CDR3 loop spans 13 amino acids. The CDR3 here is CASSFRHSYEQYF. CDR3 DNA: TGTGCCAGCAGTTTTCGACATTCCTACGAGCAGTACTTC.